Sequencing of this TCR beta chain was carried out in a study of blood T cell repertoires in COVID-19. Overall study context: T cells, B-cell-depleted T cells, or PBMCs supplied cDNA or gDNA.

This clone was detected once. The data were produced by immunoSEQ multiplex PCR, yet TCRdb's version contains in-frame clones alone and is incomplete. This table holds fewer than 200,000 clones, approximately 87% found once. Trimming cost V 4 bases and J 4 bases; bases outside gene matches: 4. The germline V gene encodes CDR1 MGHDK and CDR2 SYGVNS. There are 15 residues in the CDR3. Patients from Seattle were sampled longitudinally, starting during active infection. Sequences were obtained from peripheral blood. The chain has TRBV25-1 and TRBJ2-1; 10 bases match TRBD1. This clonotype was obtained from a woman in her 70s with COVID-19, enrolled during active disease. CDR3 coding DNA: TGTGCCAGCAGTGTAGACAGGGGGCCATACAATGAGCAGTTCTTC. This encodes CASSVDRGPYNEQFF.